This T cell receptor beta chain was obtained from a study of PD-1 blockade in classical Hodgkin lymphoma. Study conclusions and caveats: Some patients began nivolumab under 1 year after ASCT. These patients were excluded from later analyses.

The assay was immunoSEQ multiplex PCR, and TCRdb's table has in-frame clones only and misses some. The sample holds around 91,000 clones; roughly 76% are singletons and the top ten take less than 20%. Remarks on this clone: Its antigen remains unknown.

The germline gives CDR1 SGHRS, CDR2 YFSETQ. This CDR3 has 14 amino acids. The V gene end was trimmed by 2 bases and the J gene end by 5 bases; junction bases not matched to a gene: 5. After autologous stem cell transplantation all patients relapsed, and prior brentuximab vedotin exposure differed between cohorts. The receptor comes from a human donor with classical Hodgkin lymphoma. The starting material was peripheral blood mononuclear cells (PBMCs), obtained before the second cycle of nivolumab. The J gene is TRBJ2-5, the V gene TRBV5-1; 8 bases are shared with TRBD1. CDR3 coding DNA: TGCGCCAGCAGCTTCGGCAGGGGGCAGGAGACCCAGTACTTC. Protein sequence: CASSFGRGQETQYF. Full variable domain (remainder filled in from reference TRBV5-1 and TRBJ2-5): KAGVTQTPRYLIKTRGQQVTLSCSPISGHRSVSWYQQTPGQGLQFLFEYFSETQRNKGNFPGRFSGRQFSNSRSEMNVSTLELGDSALYLCASSFGRGQETQYFGPGTRLLVL.